These 23 T cell receptor beta chains were sequenced from one sample in a study of blood T cell repertoires in COVID-19. Some clones are missing from TCRdb's copy, which holds only in-frame ones; the method was immunoSEQ multiplex PCR. The sample holds some 21,000 clones; 65% to 90% are singletons and the top ten take around 3.8%. Sequences were obtained from peripheral blood. These receptors all stem from a man aged 45-60 years with active COVID-19.

In DNA form, the CDR3 reads TGTGCCAGCAGTCCTCCTTACCCGACGGGGAACTATGGCTACACCTTC. This gives the protein CASSPPYPTGNYGYTF. The chain employs TRBV7-9 and TRBJ1-2; D not resolved. V lost 6 bases and J lost 2, with 19 bases in between. CDR1 is SEHNR, CDR2 FQNEAQ, per germline (reference sequence). The CDR3 length is 16 residues.

The chain uses TRBV6-5 and TRBJ2-5, with 8 nucleotides matching TRBD2. CDR3 length: 14 residues. Germline V gene data show CDR1 as MNHEY and CDR2 as SVGAGI. The V gene end was trimmed by 7 bases and the J gene end by 1 base; junction bases not matched to a gene: 5. The CDR3 sequence: CASKAGGGQETQYF. The CDR3 DNA follows: TGTGCCAGCAAGGCGGGGGGCGGCCAAGAGACCCAGTACTTC.

The chain is built from TRBV5-8 and TRBJ2-1, with 12 bases matching TRBD2. Germline loops: CDR1 SGHTS, CDR2 YDEGEE. J lost 8 bases, V lost 3 bases, and 3 bases had no gene match. The CDR3 is made up of 14 amino acids. In nucleotides, the CDR3 is TGTGCCAGCAGCTCCCTAGCGGGGGGGTATGAGCAGTTCTTC. It specifies CASSSLAGGYEQFF.

The chain couples TRBV5-1 to TRBJ2-7; 7 bases are a match to TRBD1. Trimming at V came to 0 bases and at J to 6 bases, leaving 15 bases not matched to a gene. The germline CDR1 and CDR2 sequences are SGHRS and YFSETQ. The length of the CDR3 is 17 residues. The CDR3 here is CASSLGAYGTEDAEQYF. As DNA, the CDR3 is TGCGCCAGCAGCTTGGGGGCATACGGGACAGAGGACGCCGAGCAGTACTTC. Together with reference TRBV5-1 and TRBJ2-7, the CDR3 gives the full variable domain: KAGVTQTPRYLIKTRGQQVTLSCSPISGHRSVSWYQQTPGQGLQFLFEYFSETQRNKGNFPGRFSGRQFSNSRSEMNVSTLELGDSALYLCASSLGAYGTEDAEQYFGPGTRLTVT.

This chain connects TRBV20-1 to TRBJ2-3; D call uncertain. This CDR3 comprises 10 residues. CDR1 is DFQATT, CDR2 SNEGSKA, per germline (reference sequence). The ends were cut back, 5 bases at V and 6 bases at J, with 6 bases in the middle. This chain's CDR3 is CSALRDTQYF. In nucleotides, the CDR3 is TGCAGTGCTCTCAGGGATACGCAGTATTTT.

The chain is built from TRBV5-6 and TRBJ2-3, with a weak D call TRBD2 (6 bases). The CDR3 loop spans 16 amino acids. Germline CDR1 reads SGHDT; CDR2 reads YYEEEE. The germline V and J ends were trimmed by 1 base and 2 bases, with 14 bases remaining between them. The CDR3 nucleotides read TGTGCCAGCAGCTTGTTCTACCCGGGAGCCACAGATACGCAGTATTTT. This translates into CASSLFYPGATDTQYF.

The rearrangement uses TRBV5-4 and TRBJ2-7; D not certain. Germline V gene lookup returns CDR1 SGHNT and CDR2 YYREEE (reference sequence). V lost 0 bases, J lost 6 bases, and 10 bases lay in between. The CDR3 is 13 residues long. The CDR3 is CASSLAERSEQYF. In DNA form, the CDR3 reads TGTGCCAGCAGCTTGGCCGAGAGGTCCGAGCAGTACTTC.

The gene calls are TRBV11-2 and TRBJ1-2; 9 bases match TRBD1. The V segment lost 4 bases and the J segment 5 bases; nucleotides outside the gene matches: 14. Germline V gene sequence: CDR1 SGHAT, CDR2 FQNNGV. CDR3 size: 17 residues. Here the CDR3 reads CASSSLQRTGGRYGYTF. CDR3 sequence (DNA): TGTGCCAGCAGCTCCTTACAAAGAACAGGGGGCAGGTATGGCTACACCTTC.

This rearrangement joins TRBV11-2 to TRBJ2-3; 9 bases are a match to TRBD2. The CDR3 contains 15 residues. The ends lost 5 bases at V and 1 base at J; junction bases unmatched: 4. Germline CDR1 SGHAT, CDR2 FQNNGV. The CDR3 protein is CASSHSGSRTDTQYF. Written as DNA, the CDR3 is TGTGCCAGCAGCCATAGCGGGAGTCGCACAGATACGCAGTATTTT.

The chain employs TRBV29-1 and TRBJ2-3, with TRBD1 as a possible D gene (6 bases). Germline V gives CDR1 SQVTM, CDR2 ANQGSEA. V was trimmed by 0 bases and J by 11 bases, leaving 15 bases between them. This CDR3 has 13 amino acids. CDR3 sequence reads: CSVEDVTGPGQYF. The CDR3 coding sequence is TGCAGCGTTGAAGACGTGACAGGCCCTGGGCAGTATTTT.

This clone was seen once. The J gene is TRBJ1-1, the V gene TRBV18, with D perhaps TRBD1 (5 bases). Germline CDR1 and CDR2: KGHSH and LQKENI. The CDR3 has 15 residues. V lost 2 bases, J lost 0 bases, and 10 bases lay in between. Here the CDR3 DNA reads TGTGCCAGCTCACCAGGTTCAGGGTTGAACACTGAAGCTTTCTTT. Encoded protein: CASSPGSGLNTEAFF.

V gene TRBV19 combines with J gene TRBJ1-5; 7 nucleotides agree with TRBD1. With 3 bases clipped from V and 1 base from J, the junction kept 9 bases outside the gene matches. CDR1 is LNHDA and CDR2 is SQIVND in the germline V gene (reference sequence). The CDR3 is 17 amino acids. The CDR3 loop is CASSMGPGGGSNQPQHF. CDR3 DNA: TGTGCCAGTAGTATGGGGCCAGGGGGAGGAAGCAATCAGCCCCAGCATTTT.

Here the CDR3 reads CASSGLAVLNEQFF. CDR3 DNA sequence: TGTGCCAGCAGTGGACTAGCGGTGCTCAATGAGCAGTTCTTC. The chain combines TRBV2 with TRBJ2-1; 9 bases align to TRBD2. Trimming took 4 bases from V and 6 from J; bases not matched to a gene: 4. Germline loops: CDR1 SNHLY, CDR2 FYNNEI. The CDR3 is made up of 14 amino acids.

The chain combines TRBV7-7 with TRBJ1-5; a weak D match, TRBD1 (6 bases). Germline V gives CDR1 SSHAT, CDR2 FNYEAQ (reference sequence). This CDR3 comprises 13 residues. V lost 0 bases and J lost 7, with 7 bases in between. CDR3 residues: CASSLARGQPQHF. The CDR3 coding sequence is TGTGCCAGCAGCTTAGCGAGGGGGCAGCCCCAGCATTTT.

The V and J genes are TRBV6-5 and TRBJ2-7, with 9 bases aligning to TRBD1. From germline, CDR1 is MNHEY and CDR2 SVGAGI. The V gene end was trimmed by 6 bases and the J gene end by 3 bases; junction bases not matched to a gene: 3. CDR3 length: 13 amino acids. In DNA form, the CDR3 reads TGTGCCAGCAGATCGGACAGGGGCTACGAGCAGTACTTC. Its translation: CASRSDRGYEQYF.

The chain has TRBV12-1 and TRBJ1-2; the DNA was not compared with TRBD1, the D call given in the table. TRBV12-1 is labeled a pseudogene. The CDR3 extends over 15 amino acids. The CDR3 bases are TGTGCCAGCAGCTTTGAGACAGACCTCTATGGAGGCTACACCTTC. The encoded protein is CASSFETDLYGGYTF.

Concerning this clone itself: An end of the junction differs from the germline gene, which may be a read error. V usage is TRBV5-1 and J usage is TRBJ2-3; D remains ambiguous. Germline loops: CDR1 SGHRS, CDR2 YFSETQ. This CDR3 contains 13 residues. This chain's CDR3 is CASSLGAGDTQYF. The CDR3 bases are TGCGCCAGCAGTTTGGGCGCCGGAGATACGCAGTATTTT.

For the CDR3, the DNA is TGTGCCATCGGAGGTGCCGGGGAGCTGTTTTTT. Its translation is CAIGGAGELFF. The V gene is TRBV10-3, the J gene TRBJ2-2; D possibly corresponds to TRBD2 (5 bases). There are 11 residues in the CDR3. Looked up from germline, CDR1 is ENHRY and CDR2 is SYGVKD. V lost 8 bases and J lost 6, with 7 bases in between.

This clone was recorded a few times. An end of the junction differs from the germline gene, which may be a read error. The chain carries TRBV7-9 and TRBJ2-7; tentatively, D is TRBD1 (6 bases). The CDR3 length is 11 residues. Germline values: CDR1 SEHNR, CDR2 FQNEAQ (reference sequence). CDR3 DNA: TGTGCCAGCAGCTTGGGGGCAGCGTTCCACTTC. This encodes CASSLGAAFHF. The full variable domain, its missing parts supplied by reference TRBV7-9 and TRBJ2-7, is DTGVSQNPRHKITKRGQNVTFRCDPISEHNRLYWYRQTLGQGPEFLTYFQNEAQLEKSRLLSDRFSAERPKGSFSTLEIQRTEQGDSAMYLCASSLGAAFHFGPGTRLTVT.

This chain uses TRBV18 with TRBJ2-6; a possible D gene is TRBD1 (5 bases). Per the germline V gene, CDR1 is KGHSH and CDR2 is LQKENI. The CDR3 runs to 19 residues. V shed 1 base and J shed 1 base, with 17 bases lying between them. The DNA for the CDR3 is TGTGCCAGCTCACCACAGTCGACAGAACACGGGTCTGGGGCCAACGTCCTGACTTTC. It is translated as CASSPQSTEHGSGANVLTF.

The V gene is TRBV7-8, the J gene TRBJ1-2; D is possibly TRBD1 (5 bases). The CDR3 loop spans 15 amino acids. The V gene lost 4 bases and the J gene lost 3 bases, with 15 bases spanning the gap. CDR1 and CDR2 (germline): SGHVS, FQNEAQ. CDR3 loop: CASSSRGRDDYGYTF. The CDR3 DNA sequence: TGTGCCAGCAGCTCGAGAGGGAGGGACGACTATGGCTACACCTTC.

The chain is built from TRBV4-2 and TRBJ1-6, with a weak D call TRBD1 (5 bases). Germline V gene data show CDR1 as LGHNA and CDR2 as YNFKEQ. The CDR3 is 18 amino acids. V lost 0 bases and J lost 5, with 17 bases in between. The CDR3 reads CASSQDFRQGGDNSPLHF. In nucleotides, the CDR3 is TGTGCCAGCAGCCAAGATTTTAGGCAGGGCGGGGATAATTCACCCCTCCACTTT.

This chain connects TRBV6-2 or TRBV6-3 to TRBJ2-5; 7 nucleotides match TRBD2. Trimming at V came to 1 base and at J to 2 bases, leaving 13 bases not matched to a gene. Germline V lookup: CDR1 MNHEY, CDR2 SVGEGT. This CDR3 is 18 amino acids long. The CDR3 nucleotides are TGTGCCAGCAGTTACTGGGGTTTCCGCGGGGGTGCACAAGAGACCCAGTACTTC. Translation: CASSYWGFRGGAQETQYF.